A single sample is the source of the 20 T cell receptor beta chains below, sequenced in a study of CXCR3-negative and CXCR3-positive naive CD8 T cells. With UMI labels, 5' RACE was used to prepare the TRB cDNA libraries. TCRdb reprocessed the 5' RACE reads and stores each CDR3 protein as one record, lacking DNA. The sample includes about 56,000 distinct CDR3 sequences. Sequenced material: memory CD8+ T cells from blood. These receptors were obtained from a human donor in good health. Some clones in this sample may be carry-over from other donors' samples.

The chain has TRBV7-8 and TRBJ2-7; the TRBD1 assignment by TCRdb is unverifiable without DNA. CDR1 SGHVS and CDR2 FQNEAQ come from the germline V gene. This CDR3 contains 16 residues. CDR3 region: CASSPTGQGASYEQYF.

The chain couples TRBV12-3 or TRBV12-4 to TRBJ2-7. The CDR3 has 12 amino acids. CDR3 sequence reads: CASSLGAGEQYF.

The chain recombines TRBV5-1 with TRBJ2-7; the D call of TRBD1 rests on TCRdb alone, since no DNA is present to check it. There are 15 residues in the CDR3. Germline lookup yields CDR1 SGHRS and CDR2 YFSETQ. The CDR3 spells CASSTGQGAGGEQYF.

V gene TRBV7-7 combines with J gene TRBJ2-1; TCRdb's D call, TRBD1, is unchecked because there is no DNA. CDR1 SSHAT and CDR2 FNYEAQ come from the germline V gene (reference sequence). The CDR3 totals 16 residues. Here the CDR3 reads CASSLDWTPVYNEQFF.

The chain is built from TRBV15 and TRBJ2-5; TCRdb's D gene call, TRBD2, goes unchecked for lack of DNA. The CDR3 length is 16 residues. The germline V gene encodes CDR1 LNHNV and CDR2 YYDKDF (reference sequence). The CDR3 reads CATSSPLVAAQETQYF.

This chain's CDR3 is CASSDPDSHLTDTQYF. The chain recombines TRBV12-3 or TRBV12-4 with TRBJ2-3; TCRdb's D gene call, TRBD1, goes unchecked for lack of DNA. The CDR3 consists of 16 residues.

The V gene is TRBV29-1, the J gene TRBJ2-7. This CDR3 is 11 amino acids long. CDR1 is SQVTM and CDR2 is ANQGSEA in the germline V gene. The CDR3 here is CSVYGSGEQYF.

J is TRBJ2-1 and V is TRBV29-1. The germline V gene encodes CDR1 SQVTM and CDR2 ANQGSEA. The CDR3 covers 16 residues. The CDR3 here is CSVELERLSSYNEQFF.

V usage is TRBV6-2 or TRBV6-3 and J usage is TRBJ2-7. This CDR3 has 11 amino acids. Per the germline V gene, CDR1 is MNHEY and CDR2 is SVGEGT. The CDR3 reads CASASSYEQYF.

The chain has TRBV20-1 and TRBJ2-7; lacking DNA, the TRBD2 call made by TCRdb goes unchecked. The length of the CDR3 is 15 residues. Looked up from germline, CDR1 is DFQATT and CDR2 is SNEGSKA (reference sequence). The CDR3 region is CSARRLAGGFYEQYF.

The chain uses TRBV29-1 and TRBJ2-2. CDR1 SQVTM and CDR2 ANQGSEA come from the germline V gene. CDR3 length: 12 residues. The chain's CDR3 is CSVVDEIWELFF.

The V call is TRBV7-9, the J call TRBJ2-5; TCRdb gives TRBD1 as the D gene, but with no DNA this cannot be confirmed. This CDR3 has 14 residues. Germline loops: CDR1 SEHNR, CDR2 FQNEAQ (reference sequence). CDR3: CASSGRDFQETQYF.

This chain uses TRBV12-3 or TRBV12-4 with TRBJ1-2. CDR3 size: 16 residues. CDR3 sequence: CASSLAGLRGLVGYTF.

The chain couples TRBV14 to TRBJ2-5; lacking DNA, the TRBD1 call made by TCRdb goes unchecked. The CDR3 extends over 16 amino acids. The germline V gene encodes CDR1 SGHDN and CDR2 FVKESK. CDR3 protein: CASSQDPWDIQETQYF.

The chain uses TRBV7-7 and TRBJ2-2; TCRdb selects TRBD1, and the lack of DNA leaves this call unchecked. The CDR3 has 17 amino acids. The germline CDR1 and CDR2 sequences are SSHAT and FNYEAQ (reference sequence). CDR3 loop: CASSLVGGRLNTGELFF. Complete variable domain (other parts from reference TRBV7-7 and TRBJ2-2): GAGVSQSPRYKVTKRGQDVTLRCDPISSHATLYWYQQALGQGPEFLTYFNYEAQPDKSGLPSDRFSAERPEGSISTLTIQRTEQRDSAMYRCASSLVGGRLNTGELFFGEGSRLTVL.

The chain employs TRBV20-1 and TRBJ1-1. Per germline, CDR1 DFQATT and CDR2 SNEGSKA (reference sequence). This CDR3 has 12 amino acids. The CDR3 region is CSARIRDTEAFF.

The chain employs TRBV29-1 and TRBJ2-3. This CDR3 is built from 14 residues. Germline loops: CDR1 SQVTM, CDR2 ANQGSEA. The CDR3 loop reads CSGDLASSTDTQYF.

The chain carries TRBV7-9 and TRBJ2-1; there is no DNA to check the TCRdb D call of TRBD1. The V gene's germline CDR1 is SEHNR and CDR2 FQNEAQ (reference sequence). This CDR3 region has 14 residues. CDR3 residues: CASSLVGHANEQFF.

The chain employs TRBV29-1 and TRBJ2-7. The CDR3 loop spans 15 amino acids. From germline, CDR1 is SQVTM and CDR2 ANQGSEA. The CDR3 sequence: CSVEIWQASSYEQYF.

This chain joins TRBV27 and TRBJ2-3. The CDR3 extends over 14 amino acids. CDR1 is MNHEY, CDR2 SMNVEV, per germline (reference sequence). CDR3: CASSLPILTDTQYF.